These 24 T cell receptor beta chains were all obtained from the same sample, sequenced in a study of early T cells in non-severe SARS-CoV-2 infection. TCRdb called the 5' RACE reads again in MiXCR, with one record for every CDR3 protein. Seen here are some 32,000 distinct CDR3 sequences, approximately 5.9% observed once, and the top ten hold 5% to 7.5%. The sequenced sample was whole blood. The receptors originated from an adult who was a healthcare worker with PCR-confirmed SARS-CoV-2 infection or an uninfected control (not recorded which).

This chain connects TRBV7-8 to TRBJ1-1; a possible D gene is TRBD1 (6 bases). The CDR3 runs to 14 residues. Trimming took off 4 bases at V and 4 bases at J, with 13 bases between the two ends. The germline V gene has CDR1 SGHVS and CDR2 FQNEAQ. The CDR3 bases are TGTGCCAGCAGCTCTGGACAGAGGGCCACTGAAGCTTTCTTT. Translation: CASSSGQRATEAFF. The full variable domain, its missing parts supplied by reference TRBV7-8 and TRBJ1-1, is GAGVSQSPRYKVAKRGQDVALRCDPISGHVSLFWYQQALGQGPEFLTYFQNEAQLDKSGLPSDRFFAERPEGSVSTLKIQRTQQEDSAVYLCASSSGQRATEAFFGQGTRLTVV.

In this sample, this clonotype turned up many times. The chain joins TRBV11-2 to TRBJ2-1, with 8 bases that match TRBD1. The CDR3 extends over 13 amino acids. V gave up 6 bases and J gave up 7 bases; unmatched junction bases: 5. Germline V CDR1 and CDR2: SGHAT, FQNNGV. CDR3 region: CASRKTGENEQFF. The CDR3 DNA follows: TGTGCCAGCAGGAAGACAGGGGAGAATGAGCAGTTCTTC.

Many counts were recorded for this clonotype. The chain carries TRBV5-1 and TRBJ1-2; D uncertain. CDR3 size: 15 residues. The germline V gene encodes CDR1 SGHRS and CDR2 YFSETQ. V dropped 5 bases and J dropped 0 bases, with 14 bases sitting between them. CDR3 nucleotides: TGCGCCAGCAGGGCAGGAGGATTAGCTAACTATGGCTACACCTTC. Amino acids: CASRAGGLANYGYTF.

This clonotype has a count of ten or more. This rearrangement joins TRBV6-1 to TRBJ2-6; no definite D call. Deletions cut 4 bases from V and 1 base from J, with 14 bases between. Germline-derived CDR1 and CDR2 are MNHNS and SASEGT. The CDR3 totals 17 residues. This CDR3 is CASSAGRVGSGANVLTF. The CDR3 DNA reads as TGTGCCAGCAGTGCAGGCAGAGTTGGGTCTGGGGCCAACGTCCTGACTTTC.

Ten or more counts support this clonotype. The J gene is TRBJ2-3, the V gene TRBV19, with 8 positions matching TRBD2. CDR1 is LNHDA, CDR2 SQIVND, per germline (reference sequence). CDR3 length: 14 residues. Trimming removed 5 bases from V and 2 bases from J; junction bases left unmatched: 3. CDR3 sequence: CASSRGGPTDTQYF. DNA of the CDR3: TGTGCCAGTAGTCGCGGGGGGCCCACAGATACGCAGTATTTT.

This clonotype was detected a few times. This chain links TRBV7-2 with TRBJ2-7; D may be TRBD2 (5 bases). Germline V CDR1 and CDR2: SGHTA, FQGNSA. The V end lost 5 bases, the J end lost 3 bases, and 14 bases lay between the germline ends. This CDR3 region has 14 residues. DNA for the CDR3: TGTGCCAGCAGCAATTGGACTGGCAACTACGAGCAGTACTTC. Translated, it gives CASSNWTGNYEQYF.

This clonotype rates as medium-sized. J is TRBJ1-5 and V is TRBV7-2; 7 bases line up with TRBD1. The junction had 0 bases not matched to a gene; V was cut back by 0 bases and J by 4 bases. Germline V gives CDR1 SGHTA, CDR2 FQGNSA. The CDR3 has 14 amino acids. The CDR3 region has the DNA TGTGCCAGCAGCTTAGCGGGACAGAATCAGCCCCAGCATTTT. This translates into CASSLAGQNQPQHF.

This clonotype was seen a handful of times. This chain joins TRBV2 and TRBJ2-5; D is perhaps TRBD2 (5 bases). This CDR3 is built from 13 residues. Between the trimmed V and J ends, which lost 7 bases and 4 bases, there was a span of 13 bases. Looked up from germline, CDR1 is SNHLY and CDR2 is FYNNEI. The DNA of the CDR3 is TGTGCCAGCATGAGGGCCCCCGGAGAGACCCAGTACTTC. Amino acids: CASMRAPGETQYF. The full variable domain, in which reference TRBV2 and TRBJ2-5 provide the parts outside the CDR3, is EPEVTQTPSHQVTQMGQEVILRCVPISNHLYFYWYRQILGQKVEFLVSFYNNEISEKSEIFDDQFSVERPDGSNFTLKIRSTKLEDSAMYFCASMRAPGETQYFGPGTRLLVL.

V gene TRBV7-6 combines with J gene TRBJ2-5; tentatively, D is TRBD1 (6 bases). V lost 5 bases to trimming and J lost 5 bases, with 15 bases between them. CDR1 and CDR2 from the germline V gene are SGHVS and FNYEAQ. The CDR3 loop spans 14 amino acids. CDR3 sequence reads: CASSTLQGLETQYF. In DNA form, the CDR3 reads TGTGCCAGCAGCACGTTACAGGGTCTGGAGACCCAGTACTTC.

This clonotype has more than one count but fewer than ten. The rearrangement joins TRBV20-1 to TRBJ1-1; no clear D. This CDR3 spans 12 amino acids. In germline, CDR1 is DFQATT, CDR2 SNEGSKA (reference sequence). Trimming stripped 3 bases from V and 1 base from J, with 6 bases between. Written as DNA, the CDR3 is TGCAGTGCTAGGCCATCGAACACTGAAGCTTTCTTT. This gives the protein CSARPSNTEAFF.

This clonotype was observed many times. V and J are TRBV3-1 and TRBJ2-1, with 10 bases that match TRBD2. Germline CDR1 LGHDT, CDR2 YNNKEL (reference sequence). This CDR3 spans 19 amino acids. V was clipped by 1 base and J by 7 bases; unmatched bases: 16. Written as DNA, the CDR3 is TGTGCCAGCAGCCAAGGGGGGCTAGCGGGAGAATTTTTTACGAATGAGCAGTTCTTC. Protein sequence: CASSQGGLAGEFFTNEQFF.

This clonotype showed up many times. CDR3 nucleotides: TGTGCCACACGGCTGGGTTATAGCACAGATACGCAGTATTTT. Protein sequence: CATRLGYSTDTQYF. The genes are TRBV27 and TRBJ2-3; D gene uncertain. The CDR3 is 14 residues long. CDR1 is MNHEY, CDR2 SMNVEV, per germline (reference sequence). V lost 10 bases to trimming and J lost 0 bases, with 14 bases between them.

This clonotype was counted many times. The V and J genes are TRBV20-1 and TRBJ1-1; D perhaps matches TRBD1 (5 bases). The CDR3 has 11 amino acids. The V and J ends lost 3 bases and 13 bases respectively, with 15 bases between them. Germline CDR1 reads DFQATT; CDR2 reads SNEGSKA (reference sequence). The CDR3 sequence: CSASSPGSGFF. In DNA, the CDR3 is TGCAGTGCTAGTTCCCCAGGGAGTGGTTTCTTT.

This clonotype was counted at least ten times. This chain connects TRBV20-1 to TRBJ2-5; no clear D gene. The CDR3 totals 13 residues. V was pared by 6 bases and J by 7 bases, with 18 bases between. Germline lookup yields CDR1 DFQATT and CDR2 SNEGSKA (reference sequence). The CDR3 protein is CSARSQVAGTQYF. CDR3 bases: TGCAGTGCCCGGAGCCAGGTCGCTGGGACCCAGTACTTC.

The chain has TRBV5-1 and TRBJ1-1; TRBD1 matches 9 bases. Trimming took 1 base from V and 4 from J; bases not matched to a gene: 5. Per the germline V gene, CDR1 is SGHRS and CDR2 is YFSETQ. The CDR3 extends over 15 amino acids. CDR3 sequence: CASSLRTGVFTEAFF. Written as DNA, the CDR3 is TGCGCCAGCAGCTTGAGGACAGGGGTTTTCACTGAAGCTTTCTTT.

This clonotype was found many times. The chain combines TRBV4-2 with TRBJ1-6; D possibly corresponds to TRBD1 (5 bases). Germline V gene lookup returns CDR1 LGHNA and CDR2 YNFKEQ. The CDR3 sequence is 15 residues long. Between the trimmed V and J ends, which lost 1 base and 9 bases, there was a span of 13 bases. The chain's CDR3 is CASSQGGTELSPLHF. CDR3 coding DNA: TGTGCCAGCAGCCAAGGAGGGACCGAGCTTTCACCCCTCCACTTT.

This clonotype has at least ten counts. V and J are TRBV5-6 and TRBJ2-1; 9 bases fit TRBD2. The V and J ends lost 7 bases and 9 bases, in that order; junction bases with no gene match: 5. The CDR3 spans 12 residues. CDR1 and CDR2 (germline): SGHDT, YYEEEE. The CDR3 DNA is TGTGCCAGCGGGACTAGCAGTCTTGAGCAGTTCTTC. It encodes CASGTSSLEQFF.

CDR3 bases: TGTGCCAGCTCACCTGGCACTGAAGCTTTCTTT. Translation: CASSPGTEAFF. This chain links TRBV18 with TRBJ1-1; D unresolved. This CDR3 region has 11 residues. V lost 3 bases and J lost 4, with 3 bases in between. From germline, CDR1 is KGHSH and CDR2 LQKENI.

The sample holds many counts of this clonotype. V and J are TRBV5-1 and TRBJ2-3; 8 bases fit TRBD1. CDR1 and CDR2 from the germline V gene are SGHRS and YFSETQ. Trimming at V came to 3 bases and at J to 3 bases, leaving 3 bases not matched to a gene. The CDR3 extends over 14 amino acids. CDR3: CASSWTGSTDTQYF. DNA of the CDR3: TGCGCCAGCAGCTGGACAGGGTCGACAGATACGCAGTATTTT.

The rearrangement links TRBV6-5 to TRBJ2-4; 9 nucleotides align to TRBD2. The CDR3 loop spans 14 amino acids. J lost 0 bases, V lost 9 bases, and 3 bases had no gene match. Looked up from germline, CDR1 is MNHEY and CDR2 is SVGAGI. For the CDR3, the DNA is TGTGCCAGTGGTAGCGGGAGAGCCAAAAACATTCAGTACTTC. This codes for CASGSGRAKNIQYF.

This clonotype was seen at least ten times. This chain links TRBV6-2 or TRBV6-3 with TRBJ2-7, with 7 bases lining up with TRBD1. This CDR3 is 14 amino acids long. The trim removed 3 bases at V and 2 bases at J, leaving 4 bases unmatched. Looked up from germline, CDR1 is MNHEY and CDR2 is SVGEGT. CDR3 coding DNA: TGTGCCAGCAGTTATGTCAGGGGGACCTACGAGCAGTACTTC. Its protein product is CASSYVRGTYEQYF.

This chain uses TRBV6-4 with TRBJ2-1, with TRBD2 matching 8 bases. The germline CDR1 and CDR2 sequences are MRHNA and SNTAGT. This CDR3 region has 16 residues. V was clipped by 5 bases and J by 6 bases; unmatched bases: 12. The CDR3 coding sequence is TGTGCCAGCAGTCTTGAACTAGCGGTTTCTCTCAATGAGCAGTTCTTC. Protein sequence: CASSLELAVSLNEQFF.

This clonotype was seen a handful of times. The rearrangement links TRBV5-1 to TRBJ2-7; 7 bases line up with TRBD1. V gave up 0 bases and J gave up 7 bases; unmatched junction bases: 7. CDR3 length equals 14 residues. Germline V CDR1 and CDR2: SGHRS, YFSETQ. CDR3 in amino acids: CASSLGDSIMEQYF. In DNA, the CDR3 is TGCGCCAGCAGCTTGGGGGACAGCATTATGGAGCAGTACTTC.

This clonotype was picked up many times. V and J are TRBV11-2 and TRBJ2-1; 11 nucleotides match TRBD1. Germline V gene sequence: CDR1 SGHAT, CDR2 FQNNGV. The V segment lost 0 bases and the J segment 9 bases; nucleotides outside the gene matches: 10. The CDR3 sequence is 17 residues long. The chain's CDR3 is CASSLDIGDRGSGEQFF. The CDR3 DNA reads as TGTGCCAGCAGCTTAGATATTGGGGACAGGGGGTCGGGTGAGCAGTTCTTC.